This is a list of T cell receptor beta chains from one sample in a study of blood T cell repertoires in COVID-19. Sequenced by immunoSEQ multiplex PCR; TCRdb stores in-frame clones only, minus some. The table records around 130,000 clones, approximately 80% of them present only once. What was sequenced was peripheral blood. These receptors were collected from a human donor in a cohort sampled during active COVID-19. The CDR3 runs from the conserved cysteine through the conserved F or W. D genes are given only for firm matches. Clone size, where shown, is once, few, many, or a class for clones that have expanded.

D	V	J	size	DNA	CDR3
NA	TRBV3-1/TRBV3-2	TRBJ2-7	NA	TGTGCCAGCAGCAATACCTACGAGCAGTACTTC	CASSNTYEQYF
TRBD1	TRBV4-1	TRBJ2-7	NA	TGCGCCAGCAGCCAAGTCCCGGGACAGGGGGTAGTGCAGTACTTC	CASSQVPGQGVVQYF
TRBD1	TRBV5-6	TRBJ2-1	NA	TGTGCCAGCAGCTGGCAGGGGGCCACCTACAATGAGCAGTTCTTC	CASSWQGATYNEQFF
NA	TRBV19	TRBJ1-6	NA	TGTGCCAGTAGTGGGACCTGGACAGACTCCTATAATTCACCCCTCCACTTT	CASSGTWTDSYNSPLHF
NA	TRBV10-3	TRBJ2-7	once	TGTGCCATCAGTTTATGGGACAAAGGGTCGTACGAGCAGTACTTC	CAISLWDKGSYEQYF
TRBD1	TRBV7-9	TRBJ2-5	NA	TGTGCCAGCAGCTTGGGACAGGCCCAAGAGACCCAGTACTTC	CASSLGQAQETQYF
NA	TRBV9	TRBJ2-2	NA	TGTGCCAGCAGCGGGGGCTTGTCACTGAACACCGGGGAGCTGTTTTTT	CASSGGLSLNTGELFF
NA	TRBV15	TRBJ1-2	NA	TGTGCCACCAGCAGATCGACGGCAGGCCCCGGAGGCTACACCTTC	CATSRSTAGPGGYTF
TRBD2	TRBV3-1/TRBV3-2	TRBJ2-3	NA	TGTGCCAGCAGCCAAGAAGCGGGGGGGAGCACAGATACGCAGTATTTT	CASSQEAGGSTDTQYF
TRBD1	TRBV7-9	TRBJ1-2	once	TGTGCCAGCAGCGAGGGACAGGGGGCGCGTGGCTACACCTTC	CASSEGQGARGYTF
NA	TRBV5-1	TRBJ1-1	NA	TGCGCCAGCAGCTTGACAGTTTCTTCGAACACTGAAGCTTTCTTT	CASSLTVSSNTEAFF
TRBD2	TRBV10-3	TRBJ2-3	NA	TGTGCCATCAGTGAGCCCCCGGGGGGGCCCGGCACAGATACGCAGTATTTT	CAISEPPGGPGTDTQYF
TRBD1	TRBV14	TRBJ1-2	NA	TGTGCCAGCAGCCAGGGACAGGGGCGGTACTATGGCTACACCTTC	CASSQGQGRYYGYTF
TRBD2	TRBV7-6	TRBJ2-3	once	TGTGCCAGCAGCTTACCCCCTAGCGGGGGGGCCACAGATACGCAGTATTTT	CASSLPPSGGATDTQYF
NA	TRBV6-2/TRBV6-3	TRBJ1-6	NA	TGTGCCAGCAGTTACTCGCCAGGGAATTCACCCCTCCACTTT	CASSYSPGNSPLHF
NA	TRBV10-3	TRBJ1-2	NA	TGTGCCATCAGTGGGGGAGCGGGCGGCTACACCTTC	CAISGGAGGYTF
TRBD1	TRBV10-2	TRBJ2-1	NA	TGCGCCAGCATGCTCGGACAGGGGGGCTACAATGAGCAGTTCTTC	CASMLGQGGYNEQFF
NA	TRBV7-9	TRBJ2-7	NA	TGTGCCAGCAGCTTACGGGGATACGAGCAGTACTTC	CASSLRGYEQYF
NA	TRBV5-1	TRBJ2-1	NA	TGCGCCAGCAGGGGTTTTGGGGGCTTGGAGTACAATGAGCAGTTCTTC	CASRGFGGLEYNEQFF
TRBD1	TRBV29-1	TRBJ1-4	NA	TGCAGCGTTGCACAGGGGGGGGGTGAAAAACTGTTTTTT	CSVAQGGGEKLFF
TRBD2	TRBV15	TRBJ2-5	NA	TGTGCCACCAGCAGAGGCAGCGGGGGGAAAGAGACCCAGTACTTC	CATSRGSGGKETQYF
TRBD1	TRBV27	TRBJ2-7	few	TGTGCCAGCAGTTTGACAGGGGTCCTCTACGAGCAGTACTTC	CASSLTGVLYEQYF
NA	TRBV7-9	TRBJ2-7	NA	TGTGCCAGCAGCCCCTCGGGGATTTCCTACGAGCAGTACTTC	CASSPSGISYEQYF
NA	TRBV24-1	TRBJ1-5	few	TGTGCCACCAGTGATTTGCCGGGTCAGCCCCAGCATTTT	CATSDLPGQPQHF
TRBD2	TRBV2	TRBJ2-4	once	TGTGCCAGTAATCGGGAGGCTAGCGGGCCTCAGTACTTC	CASNREASGPQYF
TRBD2	TRBV7-9	TRBJ2-2	NA	TGTGCCAGCAGCCGAGCGGGACTAGCGGGGGCCCCGAACACCGGGGAGCTGTTTTTT	CASSRAGLAGAPNTGELFF
NA	TRBV27	TRBJ1-3	few	TGTGCCAGCAGTTTAAAGGGGCCGTACTCTGGAAACACCATATATTTT	CASSLKGPYSGNTIYF
TRBD2	TRBV18	TRBJ2-1	NA	TGTGCCAGCTCACTTCAAGGACTAGCGGGGGGGCACAATGAGCAGTTCTTC	CASSLQGLAGGHNEQFF
TRBD1	TRBV19	TRBJ2-6	NA	TGTGCCAGTAGTTTAGGGTCCGGGGACAGCCCATCCTCTGGGGCCAACGTCCTGACTTTC	CASSLGSGDSPSSGANVLTF
NA	TRBV25-1	TRBJ1-2	NA	TGTGCCAGCAGTGGCACGGGTATCTATGGCTACACCTTC	CASSGTGIYGYTF
TRBD1	TRBV2	TRBJ2-5	NA	TGTGCCAGCAGTTATCAGGGGGCCGGTGAGACCCAGTACTTC	CASSYQGAGETQYF
TRBD1	TRBV5-1	TRBJ2-7	NA	TGCGCCAGCAGCTTGGGATGGACAGGCTCCTACGAGCAGTACTTC	CASSLGWTGSYEQYF
NA	TRBV14	TRBJ1-6	NA	TGTGCCAGCAGCCAAGCAGGGAATTCACCCCTCCACTTT	CASSQAGNSPLHF
NA	TRBV6-6	TRBJ1-1	NA	TGTGCCAGCAGTTACTCGAGAGCGGGGTCTGAAGCTTTCTTT	CASSYSRAGSEAFF
NA	TRBV3-1/TRBV3-2	TRBJ2-1	NA	TGTGCCAGCAGCCAAGATGTTTTCGGGGGGCTCGAGTTCTTC	CASSQDVFGGLEFF
TRBD2	TRBV7-9	TRBJ2-1	NA	TGTGCCAGCAGCTTGATACCGGGTAGCGGGGATGAGCAGTTCTTC	CASSLIPGSGDEQFF
NA	TRBV21-1	TRBJ1-2	NA	TGTGCCACCTGGCCGGGAGGACAAAGTGGCTACACCTTC	CATWPGGQSGYTF
NA	TRBV6-5	TRBJ1-4	NA	TGTGCCAGCAGATCCAGGGCGGCTAATGAAAAACTGTTTTTT	CASRSRAANEKLFF
TRBD1	TRBV15	TRBJ1-1	NA	TGTGCCACCAGCAGAGATCTCCGGGACAGGCTCACTGAAGCTTTCTTT	CATSRDLRDRLTEAFF
TRBD1	TRBV27	TRBJ1-6	NA	TGTGCCAGCAGTCCCGGGACAGGAAATTCACCCCTCCACTTT	CASSPGTGNSPLHF
NA	TRBV2	TRBJ2-1	NA	TGTGCCAGCAGTGAACTGTTTGGGCAGGGGCTCTACAATGAGCAGTTCTTC	CASSELFGQGLYNEQFF
NA	TRBV7-2	TRBJ2-1	few	TGTGCCAGCAGCTTAGTGGGCCGCGTTAGCTCCTACAATGAGCAGTTCTTC	CASSLVGRVSSYNEQFF
NA	TRBV24-1	TRBJ2-2	NA	TGTGCCACCAGTGATACAGGTTACACCGGGGAGCTGTTTTTT	CATSDTGYTGELFF
NA	TRBV5-1	TRBJ1-5	NA	TGCGCCAGCAGCTTGGGACAGTATAGCAATCAGCCCCAGCATTTT	CASSLGQYSNQPQHF
TRBD2	TRBV6-5	TRBJ2-7	NA	TGTGCAGCTAGCGGGGGGGCCTACTACGAGCAGTACTTC	CAASGGAYYEQYF
TRBD1	TRBV10-3	TRBJ1-4	NA	TGTGCCATCAGTGAACCGGGACAGGGAAGTGAAAAACTGTTTTTT	CAISEPGQGSEKLFF
TRBD1	TRBV5-5	TRBJ1-2	NA	TGTGCCAGCAGCTTGGGGACAGGGTTTGGCTACACCTTC	CASSLGTGFGYTF